This passage covers 15 T cell receptor beta chains from one sample sequenced in a study of blood T cells in healthy people across ages. A sample-barcoded 5' primer and a J-beta primer mix were used in a second PCR of roughly 6 to 11 cycles. TCRdb recomputed calls from the 5' RACE reads with MiXCR, one row per CDR3 protein. In the table there are 600,000 or so distinct CDR3 sequences, approximately 30% of which are singletons. Sequencing input: blood. These receptors came from a woman of 80 years or more in good health.

On this clonotype: It may be a read error: a sequence one base away is much more abundant. The rearrangement uses TRBV2 and TRBJ2-5; TRBD2 matches at 11 bases. The CDR3 has 14 residues. J gave up 11 bases and V 6 bases, and 11 bases lay outside the gene matches. Germline loops: CDR1 SNHLY, CDR2 FYNNEI. CDR3 in amino acids: CASSRTSGRNEQYF. CDR3 coding DNA: TGTGCCAGCAGCAGGACTAGCGGGCGCAATGAGCAGTACTTC.

Details on this clonotype: One base away lies a much larger clone, so this may be a sequencing read error. The chain uses TRBV9 and TRBJ2-1; D is undetermined. V dropped 7 bases and J dropped 5 bases, with 13 bases sitting between them. Germline V CDR1 and CDR2: SGDLS, YYNGEE. This CDR3 comprises 13 residues. CDR3 loop: CASRLRLNNEQFF. For the CDR3, the DNA is TGTGCCAGCCGCCTCCGGCTCAACAATGAGCAGTTCTTC.

This clonotype occurred a few times. A read error may be the cause here, since a much bigger clone is one base away. The V gene is TRBV4-3, the J gene TRBJ1-4; no clear D gene. Germline V gene lookup returns CDR1 LGHNA and CDR2 YSLEER. The CDR3 extends over 15 amino acids. CDR3 sequence (DNA): TGCGCCGGCAGCCCGACTAATAAAGCGTATGAAAAACTGTTTTTT. Encoded protein: CAGSPTNKAYEKLFF.

The J gene is TRBJ2-5, the V gene TRBV7-9; D is possibly TRBD1 or TRBD2 (6 bases each). Trimming stripped 5 bases from V and 5 bases from J, with 18 bases between. The CDR3 has 15 residues. CDR1 SEHNR and CDR2 FQNEAQ come from the germline V gene (reference sequence). CDR3 DNA: TGTGCCAGCAGCCCTTTCGGGGGCCTGGGGGAGACCCAGTACTTC. This encodes CASSPFGGLGETQYF. The whole variable domain, filled in from reference TRBV7-9 and TRBJ2-5, reads DTGVSQNPRHKITKRGQNVTFRCDPISEHNRLYWYRQTLGQGPEFLTYFQNEAQLEKSRLLSDRFSAERPKGSFSTLEIQRTEQGDSAMYLCASSPFGGLGETQYFGPGTRLLVL.

The chain carries TRBV6-5 and TRBJ2-7, with 9 positions matching TRBD1. J lost 1 base, V lost 7 bases, and 8 bases had no gene match. In germline, CDR1 is MNHEY, CDR2 SVGAGI. The CDR3 sequence is 15 residues long. DNA of the CDR3: TGTGCCAGCAATCCATCGGGACAGGGTTCCTACGAGCAGTACTTC. Amino acid sequence: CASNPSGQGSYEQYF.

This clonotype was detected many times. V usage is TRBV5-6 and J usage is TRBJ2-3, with D possibly TRBD2 on 6 matching bases. The germline V and J ends were trimmed by 4 bases and 3 bases, with 15 bases remaining between them. Per germline, CDR1 SGHDT and CDR2 YYEEEE. CDR3 length equals 15 residues. CDR3 amino acids: CASSPLTGVTDTQYF. CDR3 DNA: TGTGCCAGCAGCCCGCTTACGGGGGTGACAGATACGCAGTATTTT.

CDR3 loop: CASTMGRSLGAQHF. The CDR3 DNA is TGTGCCAGCACCATGGGACGGTCTTTGGGGGCCCAGCATTTT. The chain links TRBV12-3 or TRBV12-4 to TRBJ1-5; D perhaps matches TRBD1 (5 bases). The V end was cut by 7 bases, the J end by 11 bases, with 21 bases between. This CDR3 has 14 amino acids.

This clonotype was seen a few times. CDR3 loop: CASSRSASIVGNTDTQYF. The CDR3, as DNA: TGTGCCAGCAGCCGGTCTGCTAGCATCGTGGGGAACACAGATACGCAGTATTTT. This sequence joins TRBV6-1 and TRBJ2-3, with D possibly being TRBD2 (5 bases). The CDR3 runs to 18 residues. V lost 6 bases to trimming and J lost 2 bases, with 24 bases between them. Germline V lookup: CDR1 MNHNS, CDR2 SASEGT.

This clonotype was recorded a few times. The chain links TRBV15 to TRBJ1-4, with a tentative D call TRBD1 (6 bases). Trimming left V 2 bases short and J 10 bases short, with 20 bases between. The CDR3 runs to 16 residues. Per the germline V gene, CDR1 is LNHNV and CDR2 is YYDKDF (reference sequence). This CDR3 reads CATSRPTGTWGGKLFF. Here the CDR3 DNA reads TGTGCCACCAGCAGACCAACGGGGACATGGGGTGGAAAACTGTTTTTT. Drawing the rest from reference TRBV15 and TRBJ1-4, the complete variable domain is DAMVIQNPRYQVTQFGKPVTLSCSQTLNHNVMYWYQQKSSQAPKLLFHYYDKDFNNEADTPDNFQSRRPNTSFCFLDIRSPGLGDTAMYLCATSRPTGTWGGKLFFGSGTQLSVL.

There are many counts of this clonotype. V and J are TRBV5-1 and TRBJ2-1, with 11 bases aligning to TRBD2. The CDR3 runs 15 residues. The trim removed 6 bases at V and 5 bases at J, leaving 7 bases unmatched. Per germline, CDR1 SGHRS and CDR2 YFSETQ. The CDR3 DNA reads as TGCGCCAGCAACCCTAGCGGGGGGATCGACAATGAGCAGTTCTTC. Amino acids: CASNPSGGIDNEQFF.

This clonotype has just a few counts. This chain uses TRBV3-1 with TRBJ1-4; D may be TRBD1 (5 bases). Trimming left V 4 bases short and J 4 bases short, with 10 bases between. Germline lookup yields CDR1 LGHDT and CDR2 YNNKEL (reference sequence). This CDR3 has 14 amino acids. DNA of the CDR3: TGTGCCAGCAGCCCCGCCGGGGGTAATGAAAAACTGTTTTTT. It translates to CASSPAGGNEKLFF.

The J gene is TRBJ2-1, the V gene TRBV12-5, with 8 bases lining up with TRBD1. The J call may be incorrect, as the DNA end agrees better with TRBJ2-7. The length of the CDR3 is 18 residues. Germline lookup yields CDR1 LGHNT and CDR2 FRNRAP. CDR3 sequence (DNA): TGTGCTAGTGGTTTAGGGCAGGGGGCAATGAGCTCCTACAATGAGCAGTACTTC. This gives the protein CASGLGQGAMSSYNEQYF.

V gene TRBV10-3 combines with J gene TRBJ1-1; D uncertain. There are 13 residues in the CDR3. The V and J ends lost 2 bases and 2 bases respectively, with 6 bases between them. Germline CDR1 reads ENHRY; CDR2 reads SYGVKD. CDR3 loop: CAISEGSNTEAFF. CDR3 coding DNA: TGTGCCATCAGTGAGGGCAGTAACACTGAAGCTTTCTTT.

The J gene is TRBJ2-2, the V gene TRBV19, with a weak D call TRBD1 (6 bases). The germline V and J ends were trimmed by 6 bases and 4 bases, with 9 bases remaining between them. CDR3 length: 13 amino acids. Germline V gives CDR1 LNHDA, CDR2 SQIVND (reference sequence). This CDR3 is CASRTGSTGELFF. For the CDR3, the DNA is TGTGCCAGTAGAACAGGGAGCACCGGGGAGCTGTTTTTT.

There are a few counts of this clonotype. A much more abundant neighbour one base away suggests this may be a read error. This sequence joins TRBV6-1 and TRBJ1-6; D call uncertain. The CDR3 is made up of 12 amino acids. Germline CDR1 is MNHNS and CDR2 is SASEGT. The DNA for the CDR3 is TGTGCCAGCAGCCGCCGGAGTTCACCCCCCCACTTT. Its translation: CASSRRSSPPHF.